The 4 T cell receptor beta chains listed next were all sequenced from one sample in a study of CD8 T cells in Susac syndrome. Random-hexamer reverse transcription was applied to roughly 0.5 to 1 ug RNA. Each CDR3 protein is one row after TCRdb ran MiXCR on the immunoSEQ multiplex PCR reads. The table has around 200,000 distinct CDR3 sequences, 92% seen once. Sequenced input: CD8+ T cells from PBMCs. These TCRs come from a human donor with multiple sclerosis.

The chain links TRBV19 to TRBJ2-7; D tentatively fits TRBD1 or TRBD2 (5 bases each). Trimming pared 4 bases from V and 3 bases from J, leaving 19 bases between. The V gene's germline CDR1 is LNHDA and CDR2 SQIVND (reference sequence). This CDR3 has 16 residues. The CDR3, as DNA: TGTGCCAGTAGTAAAATATTACCCGGGGACCGCTACGAGCAGTACTTC. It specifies CASSKILPGDRYEQYF.

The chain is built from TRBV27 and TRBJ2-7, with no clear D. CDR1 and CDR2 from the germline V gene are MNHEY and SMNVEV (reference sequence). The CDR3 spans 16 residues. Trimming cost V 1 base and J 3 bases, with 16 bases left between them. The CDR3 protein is CASSLLATSTLYEQYF. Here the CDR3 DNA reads TGTGCCAGCAGTTTATTGGCGACATCGACTCTCTACGAGCAGTACTTC.

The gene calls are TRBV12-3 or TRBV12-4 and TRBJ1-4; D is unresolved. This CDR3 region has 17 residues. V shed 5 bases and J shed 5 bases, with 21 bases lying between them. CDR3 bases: TGTGCCAGCAGTGTTGACGCCCGACGATTGCCAAATGAAAAACTGTTTTTT. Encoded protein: CASSVDARRLPNEKLFF.

CDR3 residues: CASSYPPGEQYF. The CDR3 DNA is TGTGCCAGCAGTTACCCTCCGGGCGAGCAGTACTTC. The rearrangement uses TRBV6-2 or TRBV6-3 and TRBJ2-7; D remains ambiguous. Between the trimmed V and J ends, which lost 2 bases and 6 bases, there was a span of 8 bases. The CDR3 covers 12 residues. Germline values: CDR1 MNHEY, CDR2 SVGEGT.